This T cell receptor beta chain was sequenced during a study of cytomegalovirus exposure and HLA in healthy donors (dated by TCRdb to about 2017). Some background on the complete study: According to a later analysis, one platform produced both the roughly 120 validation repertoires and the 666 repertoires of the first cohort. The aim of the study was to test whether cataloging public T cell receptors could identify signatures of past pathogen exposure. Along with the approximately 600-subject first cohort, a separate validation cohort of 120 different subjects was used. To predict cytomegalovirus infection status, the study brought together high-throughput TCR immunosequencing, statistical association of individual TCRs with disease status, and machine learning.

Results the study describes overall, beyond this receptor: The authors suggested that the approach could potentially be extended to other disease states and immunological phenotypes. In both the original and validation cohorts, the classifier was reported to diagnose cytomegalovirus status with high specificity and sensitivity. In vitro tests confirmed that a few of the cytomegalovirus-associated TCR beta chains recognize cytomegalovirus antigens. In a later analysis, TCRs clustered in the first cohort were found to also tend to co-occur in the roughly 120 validation repertoires, with about 93% of cluster scores above 0. The study listed 170 or so TCR beta chains as associated with cytomegalovirus. Most TCR sequences were seen in very few donors, while some public TCRs were found in many individuals. The validation cohort had no HLA typing available for a later analysis, so co-occurrence within that cohort was assessed over all 130 or so repertoires.

The donors were included in the validation cohort of approximately 130 subjects, a group kept apart from the roughly 700-subject first cohort. Inclusive of the bounding cysteine and phenylalanine, the CDR3 is 15 residues long. Of the read, only the CDR3 DNA is kept; its 45 bases are in frame from base 1. Ends trimmed: V by 2 bases, J by 1 base; bases unmatched to a gene: 3. In the germline V gene, CDR1 corresponds to SNHLY and CDR2 to FYNNEI. As for this clone: It lacks a known antigen. No per-base quality is available; no much larger clone lies one base away.

Receptor amplification or capture employed the immunoSEQ multiplex PCR assay. As for the original processing: To diagnose cytomegalovirus status from the catalog of TCR beta chain sequences, a statistical classification framework was built. Drawn from immuneACCESS, this table holds only the in-frame rearrangements with V and J called that TCRdb kept. Clones are partly lost; checked studies trace under half to an unresolved V gene and leave the rest unexplained. D and trimming were read from the DNA, whereas the V and J calls and clone size are those reported in that table. This sample has about 220,000 clones in its table, and around 80% of those were observed once. The top ten clonotypes cover roughly an eighth of the sample.

The rearranged chain carries TRBV2 and TRBJ2-3; the junction holds 7 bases that match TRBD2. The sequencing sample was made of PBMCs. This receptor was obtained from a young woman in good health and CMV-seropositive. The nucleotide sequence is TGTGCCAGCAGTGAACAAGGACTAGGCACAGATACGCAGTATTTT. Its protein reads: CASSEQGLGTDTQYF.